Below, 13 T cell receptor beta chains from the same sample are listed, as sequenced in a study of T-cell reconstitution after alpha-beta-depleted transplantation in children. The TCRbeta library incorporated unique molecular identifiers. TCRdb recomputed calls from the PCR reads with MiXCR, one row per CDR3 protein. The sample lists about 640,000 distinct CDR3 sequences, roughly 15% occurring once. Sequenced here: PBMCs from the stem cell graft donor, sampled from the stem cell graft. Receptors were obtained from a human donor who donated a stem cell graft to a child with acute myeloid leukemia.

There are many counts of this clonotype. The CDR3 nucleotides read TGCAGGGCTCACCCCAGTAGCTCCTACAATGAGCAGTTCTTC. This encodes CRAHPSSSYNEQFF. The genes are TRBV20-1 and TRBJ2-1; D is unclear. The CDR3 consists of 14 residues. The germline CDR1 and CDR2 sequences are DFQATT and SNEGSKA (reference sequence).

This CDR3 reads CASVEPRGQGLDGGDQPQHF. Written as DNA, the CDR3 is TGTGCCAGCGTGGAACCGCGGGGACAAGGGCTCGACGGGGGAGATCAGCCCCAGCATTTT. The V call is TRBV21-1, the J call TRBJ1-5; whether TRBD1, the table's D call, matches the DNA was not checked. TRBV21-1 is a known pseudogene. CDR3 length equals 20 residues.

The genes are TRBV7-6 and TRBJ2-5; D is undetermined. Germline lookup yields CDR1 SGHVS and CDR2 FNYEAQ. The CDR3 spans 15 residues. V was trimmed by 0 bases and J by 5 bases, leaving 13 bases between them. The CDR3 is CASSLATRVRETQYF. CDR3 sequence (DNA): TGTGCCAGCAGCTTAGCTACAAGGGTCCGGGAGACCCAGTACTTC. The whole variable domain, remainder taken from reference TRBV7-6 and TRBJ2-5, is GAGVSQSPRYKVTKRGQDVALRCDPISGHVSLYWYRQALGQGPEFLTYFNYEAQQDKSGLPNDRFSAERPEGSISTLTIQRTEQRDSAMYRCASSLATRVRETQYFGPGTRLLVL.

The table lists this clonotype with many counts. The CDR3 DNA sequence: TGCAGTGCTGAGCCCCTGCGCGGGGAAGAGACCCAGTACTTC. It encodes CSAEPLRGEETQYF. This rearrangement joins TRBV20-1 to TRBJ2-5; TRBD2 might be the D (6 bases). Germline lookup yields CDR1 DFQATT and CDR2 SNEGSKA (reference sequence). The V end was cut by 5 bases, the J end by 3 bases, with 16 bases between. The length of the CDR3 is 14 residues.

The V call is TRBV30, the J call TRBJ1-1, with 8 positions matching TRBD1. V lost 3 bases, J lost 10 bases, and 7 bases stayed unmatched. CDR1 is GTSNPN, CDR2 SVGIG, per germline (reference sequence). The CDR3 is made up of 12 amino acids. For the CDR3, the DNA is TGTGCCTGGAGGAAGGACAGGGAGGGAGCTTTCTTT. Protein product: CAWRKDREGAFF.

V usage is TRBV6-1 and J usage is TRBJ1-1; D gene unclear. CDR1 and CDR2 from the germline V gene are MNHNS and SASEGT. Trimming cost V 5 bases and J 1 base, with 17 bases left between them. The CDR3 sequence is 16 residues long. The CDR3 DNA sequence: TGTGCCAGCAGTCCCTGGAGCCGTCTCCAGAACACTGAAGCTTTCTTT. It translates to CASSPWSRLQNTEAFF.

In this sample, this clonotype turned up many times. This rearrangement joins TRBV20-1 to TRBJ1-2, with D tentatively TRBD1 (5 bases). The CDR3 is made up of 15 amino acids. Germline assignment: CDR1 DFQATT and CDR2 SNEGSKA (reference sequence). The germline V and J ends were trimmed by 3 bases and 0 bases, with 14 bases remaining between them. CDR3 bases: TGCAGTGCTAGTAATGGGGACTCAGCTAACTATGGCTACACCTTC. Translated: CSASNGDSANYGYTF.

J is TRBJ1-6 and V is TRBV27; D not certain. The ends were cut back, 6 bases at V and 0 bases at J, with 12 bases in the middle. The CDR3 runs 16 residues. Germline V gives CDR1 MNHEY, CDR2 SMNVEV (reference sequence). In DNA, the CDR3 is TGTGCCAGCAGCGGGGAGCTTAGCTCCTATAATTCACCCCTCCACTTT. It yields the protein CASSGELSSYNSPLHF.

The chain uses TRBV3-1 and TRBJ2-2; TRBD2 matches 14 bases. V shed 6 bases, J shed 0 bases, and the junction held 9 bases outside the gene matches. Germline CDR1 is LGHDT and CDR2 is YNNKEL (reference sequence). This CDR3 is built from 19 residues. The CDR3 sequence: CASSSPGLAGDTNTGELFF. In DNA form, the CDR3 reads TGTGCCAGCAGTTCCCCGGGACTAGCGGGGGACACGAACACCGGGGAGCTGTTTTTT. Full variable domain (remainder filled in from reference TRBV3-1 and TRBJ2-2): DTAVSQTPKYLVTQMGNDKSIKCEQNLGHDTMYWYKQDSKKFLKIMFSYNNKELIINETVPNRFSPKSPDKAHLNLHINSLELGDSAVYFCASSSPGLAGDTNTGELFFGEGSRLTVL.

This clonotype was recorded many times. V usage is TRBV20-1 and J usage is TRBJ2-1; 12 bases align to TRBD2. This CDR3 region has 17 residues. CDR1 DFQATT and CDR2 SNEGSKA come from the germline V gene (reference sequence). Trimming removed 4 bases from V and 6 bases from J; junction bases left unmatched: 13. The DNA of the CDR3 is TGCAGTGCTAAAAGCTGGACTAGCGGGGCCCTCTCCAATGAGCAGTTCTTC. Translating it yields CSAKSWTSGALSNEQFF.

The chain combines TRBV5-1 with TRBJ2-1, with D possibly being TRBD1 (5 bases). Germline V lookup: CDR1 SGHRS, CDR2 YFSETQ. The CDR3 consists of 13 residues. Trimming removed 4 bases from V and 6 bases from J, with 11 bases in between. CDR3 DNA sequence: TGCGCCAGCAGCCTCCTACAGGTCAATGAGCAGTTCTTC. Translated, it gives CASSLLQVNEQFF.

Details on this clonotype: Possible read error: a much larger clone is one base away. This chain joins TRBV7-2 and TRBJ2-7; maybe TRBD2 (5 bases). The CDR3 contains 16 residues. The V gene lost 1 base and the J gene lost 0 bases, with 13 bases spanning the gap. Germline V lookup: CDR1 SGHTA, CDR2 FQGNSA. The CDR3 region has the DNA TGTGCCAGCAGCTTAGGTTCGTGGGGAGACTCCTACGAGCAGTACTTC. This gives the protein CASSLGSWGDSYEQYF.

The CDR3 protein is CATSRVTGANEQFF. In nucleotides, the CDR3 is TGTGCCACCAGCAGAGTCACAGGGGCTAATGAGCAGTTCTTC. The chain recombines TRBV15 with TRBJ2-1; 7 bases fit TRBD1. Losses at the gene ends were 1 base for V and 7 bases for J; bases not matched to a gene: 4. Germline CDR1 and CDR2: LNHNV and YYDKDF (reference sequence). This CDR3 spans 14 amino acids.